This record looks at one TCR beta chain sequence and its context. Its cognate antigen is unknown. This specimen comes from a study of shared clonotypes between healthy human individuals. Findings of the study overall: The researchers took only blood, and tissue repertoires probably look different. How much donors shared clonotypes was expected to be affected by sequencing depth.

Replicate PCRs were loaded with around 280 ng DNA from unsorted PBMC, around 28,000 T cell genomes. Clones were read by immunoSEQ multiplex PCR, and TCRdb kept only the in-frame ones, dropping some. The sample contains roughly 510,000 clones, 75% to 80% of which appear only once. V dropped 8 bases and J dropped 0 bases, with 5 bases sitting between them. The CDR3 is 11 residues long. Germline V gene lookup returns CDR1 SNHLY and CDR2 FYNNEI. This chain joins TRBV2 and TRBJ2-7; D call uncertain. What was sequenced was PBMCs. This TCR was sampled from a woman aged 40 to 50 in good health. Some clones in this sample may be carry-over from other donors' samples. The CDR3 region has the DNA TGTGCCAGCGGATCCTCCTACGAGCAGTACTTC. Its protein product is CASGSSYEQYF.